Below, 30 T cell receptor beta chains from the same sample are listed, as sequenced in a study of shared clonotypes between healthy human individuals. This table comes from immunoSEQ multiplex PCR, and its TCRdb copy is limited to in-frame clones, with some not included. The table lists roughly 2.4 million clones, around 95% of them singletons. Material: naive CD4+ T cells sorted from blood. Subset noted: CD45RA+ positively selected. The receptor set was obtained from a man aged 18 to 29 in good health.

This chain connects TRBV12-5 to TRBJ1-6; a weak D match, TRBD1 (6 bases). Germline loops: CDR1 LGHNT, CDR2 FRNRAP. This CDR3 is built from 14 residues. V lost 7 bases to trimming and J lost 5 bases, with 12 bases between them. CDR3 amino acids: CASARGNDNSPLHF. The CDR3 DNA is TGTGCTAGTGCTAGGGGGAATGATAATTCACCCCTCCACTTT.

This clone was recorded a few times. The chain recombines TRBV10-3 with TRBJ1-2; 8 bases match TRBD1. The germline gives CDR1 ENHRY, CDR2 SYGVKD. Trimming cost V 4 bases and J 8 bases; bases outside gene matches: 6. This CDR3 spans 13 amino acids. In DNA form, the CDR3 reads TGTGCCATCAGTGGAGACAGGGGAGGAGGCTACACCTTC. Its protein is CAISGDRGGGYTF.

This chain links TRBV27 with TRBJ1-5, with D possibly TRBD1 on 5 matching bases. V was shortened by 0 bases and J by 1 base, with 10 bases between the two germline ends. CDR1 is MNHEY and CDR2 is SMNVEV in the germline V gene (reference sequence). The CDR3 length is 16 residues. The CDR3 sequence: CASSLSGGVSNQPQHF. In DNA, the CDR3 is TGTGCCAGCAGTTTATCCGGGGGGGTAAGCAATCAGCCCCAGCATTTT.

This sequence joins TRBV4-1 and TRBJ2-3, with TRBD2 identical over 14 bases. Losses at the gene ends were 4 bases for V and 5 bases for J; bases not matched to a gene: 5. The CDR3 sequence is 16 residues long. CDR1 and CDR2 (germline): MGHRA, YSYEKL. CDR3 nucleotide sequence: TGCGCCAGCAGCCTCGGACTAGCGGGAGGAATAGATACGCAGTATTTT. Protein: CASSLGLAGGIDTQYF.

The J gene is TRBJ1-6, the V gene TRBV30; possible D gene TRBD1, 5 bases. From germline, CDR1 is GTSNPN and CDR2 SVGIG (reference sequence). The length of the CDR3 is 14 residues. V was trimmed by 5 bases and J by 5 bases, leaving 13 bases between them. The CDR3 DNA is TGTGCCTGGGGGGGAAGGAACGATAATTCACCCCTCCACTTT. It translates to CAWGGRNDNSPLHF.

The chain combines TRBV18 with TRBJ1-1, with unresolved D. The CDR3 runs to 13 residues. CDR1 is KGHSH, CDR2 LQKENI, per germline. Trimming pared 2 bases from V and 1 base from J, leaving 5 bases between. CDR3 DNA: TGTGCCAGCTCACCAAGGTCGAACACTGAAGCTTTCTTT. Amino acids: CASSPRSNTEAFF.

The rearrangement uses TRBV19 and TRBJ2-3; perhaps D is TRBD1 or TRBD2 (5 bases each). Trimming cost V 3 bases and J 2 bases, with 12 bases left between them. Germline assignment: CDR1 LNHDA and CDR2 SQIVND (reference sequence). The CDR3 is 15 residues long. The CDR3 sequence: CASSITGLFTDTQYF. The CDR3 bases are TGTGCCAGTAGTATCACGGGGCTCTTCACAGATACGCAGTATTTT.

CDR3 coding DNA: TGTGCTAGTGCCCCCGATGGGGGTATCACTGAAGCTTTCTTT. Encoded protein: CASAPDGGITEAFF. V and J are TRBV12-5 and TRBJ1-1, with TRBD1 as a possible D gene (5 bases). With 7 bases removed from V and 4 bases from J, the gap between germline ends came to 16 bases. Germline loops: CDR1 LGHNT, CDR2 FRNRAP. The length of the CDR3 is 14 residues.

The chain carries TRBV5-6 and TRBJ1-3; D is undetermined. The CDR3 has 14 amino acids. Germline-derived CDR1 and CDR2 are SGHDT and YYEEEE. V was pared by 2 bases and J by 0 bases, with 6 bases between. DNA of the CDR3: TGTGCCAGCAGCTTTCCGTTCTCTGGAAACACCATATATTTT. Residues: CASSFPFSGNTIYF.

Worth noting for this clone: Other DNA sequences in the sample encode the same CDR3. V is TRBV7-2 and J is TRBJ2-7; D gene ambiguous. The length of the CDR3 is 13 residues. V lost 1 base and J lost 3, with 7 bases in between. The V gene's germline CDR1 is SGHTA and CDR2 FQGNSA. The CDR3 DNA follows: TGTGCCAGCAGCTTAGGAAGGATCTACGAGCAGTACTTC. The encoded protein is CASSLGRIYEQYF.

This sequence joins TRBV5-6 and TRBJ2-5; D is perhaps TRBD2 (7 bases). CDR1 and CDR2 from the germline V gene are SGHDT and YYEEEE. CDR3 size: 14 residues. V lost 0 bases, J lost 5 bases, and 11 bases lay in between. The CDR3 coding sequence is TGTGCCAGCAGCTTGGCGGGGGGCGTCGAGACCCAGTACTTC. Translation: CASSLAGGVETQYF.

V is TRBV4-1 and J is TRBJ2-7; no firm D call. Germline V lookup: CDR1 MGHRA, CDR2 YSYEKL. CDR3 size: 12 residues. V lost 0 bases, J lost 4 bases, and 4 bases lay in between. CDR3 protein: CASSQDFYEQYF. CDR3 in DNA: TGCGCCAGCAGCCAAGACTTTTACGAGCAGTACTTC.

The rearrangement joins TRBV11-2 to TRBJ2-3; D call uncertain. Germline CDR1 SGHAT, CDR2 FQNNGV. With 10 bases removed from V and 2 bases from J, the gap between germline ends came to 13 bases. The CDR3 extends over 13 amino acids. The DNA for the CDR3 is TGTGCCACCATGGGTGGGCTCACAGATACGCAGTATTTT. It encodes CATMGGLTDTQYF.

This chain joins TRBV7-9 and TRBJ2-3; D perhaps matches TRBD1 (5 bases). Trimming took off 5 bases at V and 4 bases at J, with 16 bases between the two ends. CDR3 length equals 15 residues. Germline loops: CDR1 SEHNR, CDR2 FQNEAQ (reference sequence). The CDR3 nucleotides read TGTGCCAGCAGCAACGAAGGGGTCTGGTCAGATACGCAGTATTTT. Amino acids: CASSNEGVWSDTQYF.

This chain uses TRBV6-5 with TRBJ1-5; D is possibly TRBD1 (5 bases). The CDR3 runs to 15 residues. Germline CDR1 and CDR2: MNHEY and SVGAGI. V gave up 4 bases and J gave up 0 bases, with 10 bases separating them. CDR3 loop: CASSSGEYSNQPQHF. In DNA form, the CDR3 reads TGTGCCAGCAGTTCGGGGGAGTATAGCAATCAGCCCCAGCATTTT.

J is TRBJ1-2 and V is TRBV28; D is undetermined. CDR1 is MDHEN, CDR2 SYDVKM, per germline. V lost 8 bases and J 5 bases, leaving 15 bases between the germline ends. There are 13 residues in the CDR3. DNA for the CDR3: TGTGCCAGCGGAAGCGGGGATACATATGGCTACACCTTC. Protein sequence: CASGSGDTYGYTF.

The rearrangement uses TRBV11-3 and TRBJ2-2; D might be TRBD1 (6 bases). In germline, CDR1 is SGHNT, CDR2 YENEEA. Trimming removed 5 bases from V and 9 bases from J, with 22 bases in between. The length of the CDR3 is 16 residues. Here the CDR3 DNA reads TGTGCCAGCAGCCCGTCCCGGGACATCCCAACGAGGGAGCTGTTTTTT. It yields the protein CASSPSRDIPTRELFF. The complete variable domain, with remaining parts taken from reference TRBV11-3 and TRBJ2-2, reads EAGVVQSPRYKIIEKKQPVAFWCNPISGHNTLYWYLQNLGQGPELLIRYENEEAVDDSQLPKDRFSAERLKGVDSTLKIQPAELGDSAVYLCASSPSRDIPTRELFFGEGSRLTVL.

V and J are TRBV2 and TRBJ2-3; 8 nucleotides align to TRBD2. This CDR3 is 15 amino acids long. The J segment lost 0 bases and the V segment lost 5 bases, leaving 4 bases of the junction unmatched. Per germline, CDR1 SNHLY and CDR2 FYNNEI. CDR3 bases: TGTGCCAGCAGTCGTAGCGGGATTAGCACAGATACGCAGTATTTT. Its protein product is CASSRSGISTDTQYF.

The chain is built from TRBV6-4 and TRBJ2-1; tentative D call: TRBD1 (5 bases). Germline lookup yields CDR1 MRHNA and CDR2 SNTAGT. The CDR3 length is 15 residues. Trimming took off 2 bases at V and 0 bases at J, with 8 bases between the two ends. The CDR3 DNA reads TGTGCCAGCAGTGACCAGGGAAGCTCCTACAATGAGCAGTTCTTC. This gives the protein CASSDQGSSYNEQFF.

The chain couples TRBV7-6 to TRBJ2-7; D not resolved. Germline CDR1 is SGHVS and CDR2 is FNYEAQ. CDR3 length equals 15 residues. V lost 4 bases and J 0 bases, leaving 13 bases between the germline ends. Here the CDR3 reads CASSSGSSSSYEQYF. DNA of the CDR3: TGTGCCAGCAGCTCGGGTAGCAGTAGCTCCTACGAGCAGTACTTC.

Only one count was recorded for this clone. This chain connects TRBV30 to TRBJ2-7, with D unresolved. V lost 1 base and J lost 6, with 13 bases in between. This CDR3 comprises 13 residues. The germline V gene encodes CDR1 GTSNPN and CDR2 SVGIG (reference sequence). The CDR3 loop is CAWSEGRPPEQYF. In DNA, the CDR3 is TGTGCCTGGAGTGAGGGCAGGCCCCCCGAGCAGTACTTC.

The J gene is TRBJ1-6, the V gene TRBV7-2, with a weak D call TRBD1 (5 bases). Per the germline V gene, CDR1 is SGHTA and CDR2 is FQGNSA. Trimming removed 4 bases at V and 9 bases at J, with 22 bases between. The CDR3 loop spans 17 amino acids. The CDR3 bases are TGTGCCAGCAGCTCCCCTTTGGGACCAATGAGGAGTTCACCCCTCCACTTT. Translated: CASSSPLGPMRSSPLHF. Combining the CDR3 with reference TRBV7-2 and TRBJ1-6 gives the whole variable domain GAGVSQSPSNKVTEKGKDVELRCDPISGHTALYWYRQSLGQGLEFLIYFQGNSAPDKSGLPSDRFSAERTGGSVSTLTIQRTQQEDSAVYLCASSSPLGPMRSSPLHFGNGTRLTVT.

This sequence joins TRBV5-1 and TRBJ1-2, with D unclear. The CDR3 covers 13 residues. The V gene lost 2 bases and the J gene lost 2 bases, with 7 bases spanning the gap. Germline V gene sequence: CDR1 SGHRS, CDR2 YFSETQ. Written as DNA, the CDR3 is TGCGCCAGCAGCTTCTTGGCCAACTATGGCTACACCTTC. Translation gives CASSFLANYGYTF.

This chain connects TRBV7-9 to TRBJ1-1, with D maybe TRBD1 (5 bases). The CDR3 contains 16 residues. Germline V gene sequence: CDR1 SEHNR, CDR2 FQNEAQ (reference sequence). V lost 8 bases and J lost 1, with 20 bases in between. CDR3 DNA: TGTGCCAGCTTCTATCGCGAAGACAGTACGAACACTGAAGCTTTCTTT. Translated: CASFYREDSTNTEAFF.

About this clone: The same CDR3 arises from other DNA sequences in this sample as well. J is TRBJ2-7 and V is TRBV5-6; no reliable D call. From germline, CDR1 is SGHDT and CDR2 YYEEEE. CDR3 size: 13 residues. Trimming took 3 bases from V and 0 from J, leaving 7 bases between them. The CDR3 region is CASSSRVSYEQYF. The CDR3 DNA sequence: TGTGCCAGCAGCTCAAGGGTCTCCTACGAGCAGTACTTC.

This clone is a singleton in its sample. The CDR3 nucleotides read TGCGCCAGCAGCTTGGGGCCAGGGAAGCACACTGAAGCTTTCTTT. The encoded protein is CASSLGPGKHTEAFF. The rearrangement uses TRBV5-1 and TRBJ1-1, with D tentatively TRBD1 (5 bases). Germline values: CDR1 SGHRS, CDR2 YFSETQ. The CDR3 contains 15 residues. V was pared by 0 bases and J by 3 bases, with 12 bases between.

The chain uses TRBV7-2 and TRBJ1-1; D is ambiguous. V was shortened by 9 bases and J by 3 bases, with 14 bases between the two germline ends. Germline CDR1 and CDR2: SGHTA and FQGNSA. This CDR3 spans 13 amino acids. CDR3 in DNA: TGTGCCAGTGGTCACGGTGGCTACACTGAAGCTTTCTTT. The encoded protein is CASGHGGYTEAFF.

V is TRBV5-4 and J is TRBJ1-1, with 8 positions matching TRBD1. CDR3 length equals 15 residues. The V gene end was trimmed by 4 bases and the J gene end by 7 bases; junction bases not matched to a gene: 12. Germline V lookup: CDR1 SGHNT, CDR2 YYREEE (reference sequence). The CDR3 loop is CASSQAVRGLHEAFF. The CDR3 DNA reads as TGTGCCAGCAGCCAAGCAGTCAGGGGGCTTCATGAAGCTTTCTTT.

V usage is TRBV25-1 and J usage is TRBJ1-2; tentative D call: TRBD1 (5 bases). Germline V gene data show CDR1 as MGHDK and CDR2 as SYGVNS. The CDR3 spans 14 residues. V lost 4 bases, J lost 7 bases, and 16 bases lay in between. CDR3: CASSGRGPKGGYTF. The CDR3 DNA follows: TGTGCCAGCAGTGGAAGGGGCCCCAAGGGTGGCTACACCTTC.

This chain uses TRBV27 with TRBJ2-1; 9 bases line up with TRBD2. The CDR3 has 14 residues. Germline V gene data show CDR1 as MNHEY and CDR2 as SMNVEV (reference sequence). Trimming at V came to 6 bases and at J to 9 bases, leaving 9 bases not matched to a gene. In DNA, the CDR3 is TGTGCCAGCAGGGGACTAGCCCTTGGCGCTGAGCAGTTCTTC. The encoded protein is CASRGLALGAEQFF.